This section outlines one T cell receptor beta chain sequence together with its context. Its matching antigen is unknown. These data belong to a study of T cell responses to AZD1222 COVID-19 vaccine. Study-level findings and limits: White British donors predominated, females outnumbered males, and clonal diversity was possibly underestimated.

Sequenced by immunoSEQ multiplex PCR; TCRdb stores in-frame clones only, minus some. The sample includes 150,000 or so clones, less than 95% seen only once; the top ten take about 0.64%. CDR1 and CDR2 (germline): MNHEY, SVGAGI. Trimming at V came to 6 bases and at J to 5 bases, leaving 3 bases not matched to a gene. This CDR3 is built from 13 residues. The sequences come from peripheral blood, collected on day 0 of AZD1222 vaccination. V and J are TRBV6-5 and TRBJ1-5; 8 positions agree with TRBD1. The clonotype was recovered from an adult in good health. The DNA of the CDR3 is TGTGCCAGCAGGCTGACAGGGGATCAGCCCCAGCATTTT. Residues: CASRLTGDQPQHF.